This is a list of T cell receptor beta chains from one sample in a study of OX40 agonist ivuxolimab in advanced cancers. Some clones are missing from TCRdb's copy, which holds only in-frame ones; the method was immunoSEQ multiplex PCR. The table shows 68,000 or so clones, with nearly 85% occurring only once. The specimen was CD4+ or CD8+ T cells sorted from blood, collected in a trial of the OX40 agonist ivuxolimab. The receptors stem from an adult with an advanced solid tumor such as melanoma, head and neck, liver or kidney cancer. Both conserved end residues are part of each CDR3. The D gene is left open where the match is weak. Clone size is given for some rows only: seen once, a few or many times, or a class if the clone is expanded.

>TRBV15|TRBJ2-1|-|-
CATSRGGGTSYNEQFF
TGTGCCACCAGCAGGGGGGGCGGGACGTCATACAATGAGCAGTTCTTC
>TRBV4-3|TRBJ2-5|once|-
CASSQDERDKETQYF
TGCGCCAGCAGCCAAGATGAACGGGACAAAGAGACCCAGTACTTC
>TRBV6-5|TRBJ2-2|once|-
CASSHLDGGELFF
TGTGCCAGCAGTCACCTCGACGGCGGGGAGCTGTTTTTT
>TRBV27|TRBJ2-7|-|TRBD1
CASSLRQGAYEQYF
TGTGCCAGCAGTTTACGACAGGGGGCGTACGAGCAGTACTTC
>TRBV10-3|TRBJ1-2|-|TRBD1
CAITDRDLYGYTF
TGTGCCATCACCGACAGGGACCTATATGGCTACACCTTC
>TRBV27|TRBJ2-3|-|-
CASSDPGGTDTQYF
TGTGCCAGCAGCGACCCGGGGGGCACAGATACGCAGTATTTT
>TRBV25-1|TRBJ1-4|few|-
CASRGTDEKLFF
TGTGCCAGCAGGGGGACCGACGAAAAACTGTTTTTT
>TRBV28|TRBJ2-2|-|TRBD2
CASSNSGSGTGELFF
TGTGCCAGCAGTAATAGCGGGAGTGGTACCGGGGAGCTGTTTTTT
>TRBV28|TRBJ2-3|-|TRBD2
CASSRPGLAGGADTQYF
TGTGCCAGCAGTAGACCGGGACTAGCGGGAGGGGCAGATACGCAGTATTTT
>TRBV6-5|TRBJ2-4|once|TRBD2
CASSYNGGSAKNIQYF
TGTGCCAGCAGTTACAACGGGGGGTCAGCCAAAAACATTCAGTACTTC
>TRBV9|TRBJ2-1|once|-
CASSVIVASEQFF
TGTGCCAGCAGCGTAATTGTGGCGAGTGAGCAGTTCTTC
>TRBV2|TRBJ1-5|-|-
CASRLENGPQHF
TGTGCCAGCAGGCTGGAGAATGGGCCCCAGCATTTT
>TRBV28|TRBJ1-1|few|-
CASSLSGGVRLEAFF
TGTGCCAGCAGTTTAAGCGGGGGGGTACGGCTTGAAGCTTTCTTT
>TRBV7-2|TRBJ2-3|-|TRBD2
CASSLALAGGRATTDTQYF
TGTGCCAGCAGCTTAGCACTAGCGGGGGGGCGAGCGACGACGGATACGCAGTATTTT